A single sample is the source of the 20 T cell receptor beta chains below, sequenced in a study of regulatory T cells in long-lasting Graves disease. To make TCR beta libraries, researchers used iRepertoire HTBI primers and Arm-PCR of CDR3 regions. A single record per CDR3 protein comes from TCRdb applying MiXCR to the multiplex PCR reads. The sample lists about 370,000 distinct CDR3 sequences, roughly 16% occurring once. Time point specified: newly diagnosed GD, antithyroid drugs for less than 3 months. Generation of the TCR library employed RNA extracted from PBMCs. Sample: peripheral blood mononuclear cells (PBMCs), taken at new diagnosis, from a patient treated with antithyroid drugs. The source is a female donor with Graves disease.

This clonotype was seen ten or more times. The chain joins TRBV12-3 or TRBV12-4 to TRBJ2-5, with a weak D call TRBD2 (5 bases). The CDR3 covers 12 residues. V was trimmed by 4 bases and J by 11 bases, leaving 14 bases between them. CDR3 loop: CASSSDRGIQYF. The CDR3 DNA sequence: TGTGCCAGCAGTTCGGACCGGGGTATACAGTACTTC.

The table lists this clonotype with many counts. The chain joins TRBV20-1 to TRBJ2-7, with 10 bases matching TRBD2. The CDR3 is 15 amino acids. The V segment lost 2 bases and the J segment 6 bases; nucleotides outside the gene matches: 10. Germline lookup yields CDR1 DFQATT and CDR2 SNEGSKA (reference sequence). The CDR3 here is CSARPPSGSSSEQYF. Here the CDR3 DNA reads TGCAGTGCTAGACCCCCTAGCGGGAGTAGCAGCGAGCAGTACTTC.

This clonotype appeared a few times. The rearrangement joins TRBV30 to TRBJ2-7; D may be TRBD2 (6 bases). Trimming took off 3 bases at V and 5 bases at J, with 17 bases between the two ends. The V gene's germline CDR1 is GTSNPN and CDR2 SVGIG (reference sequence). This CDR3 is built from 14 residues. CDR3 sequence: CAWRTNGSFNEQYF. In DNA form, the CDR3 reads TGTGCCTGGAGGACTAACGGGAGTTTTAACGAGCAGTACTTC.

This clonotype was seen ten or more times. The chain combines TRBV20-1 with TRBJ2-5; 11 nucleotides agree with TRBD1. The CDR3 is made up of 14 amino acids. V trimming: 5 bases; J trimming: 1 base; junction bases outside the gene matches: 3. CDR1 is DFQATT, CDR2 SNEGSKA, per germline (reference sequence). The CDR3 DNA sequence: TGCAGTGCTGGGGGGACAGGGGGCCAAGAGACCCAGTACTTC. Amino acids: CSAGGTGGQETQYF.

The CDR3 sequence: CASSQGRRQYF. For the CDR3, the DNA is TGCGCCAGCAGCCAGGGACGGCGGCAGTACTTC. The V call is TRBV4-1, the J call TRBJ2-7, with D possibly called TRBD1 or TRBD2 (5 bases each). The CDR3 loop spans 11 amino acids. With 3 bases removed from V and 9 bases from J, the gap between germline ends came to 9 bases. Germline V gene data show CDR1 as MGHRA and CDR2 as YSYEKL.

The sample holds many counts of this clonotype. The V gene is TRBV29-1, the J gene TRBJ2-1, with unresolved D. Between the trimmed V and J ends, which lost 0 bases and 6 bases, there was a span of 0 bases. CDR1 and CDR2 (germline): SQVTM, ANQGSEA. CDR3 size: 10 residues. CDR3 amino acids: CSVEDNEQFF. The DNA for the CDR3 is TGCAGCGTTGAAGACAATGAGCAGTTCTTC.

The J gene is TRBJ2-7, the V gene TRBV20-1; 13 nucleotides line up with TRBD2. This CDR3 comprises 18 residues. Trimming cost V 5 bases and J 5 bases; bases outside gene matches: 18. Germline V CDR1 and CDR2: DFQATT, SNEGSKA (reference sequence). CDR3 sequence reads: CSARTGTSGVTPEDEQYF. CDR3 in DNA: TGCAGTGCTCGGACCGGGACTAGCGGGGTCACCCCTGAGGACGAGCAGTACTTC.

This clonotype was counted ten times or more. The V and J genes are TRBV3-1 and TRBJ2-3; TRBD1 might be the D (5 bases). The germline V gene encodes CDR1 LGHDT and CDR2 YNNKEL (reference sequence). This CDR3 comprises 15 residues. The ends were cut back, 5 bases at V and 4 bases at J, with 16 bases in the middle. The CDR3 nucleotides read TGTGCCAGCAGCGATACAGGTGAAGTCGCAGATACGCAGTATTTT. It is translated as CASSDTGEVADTQYF.

This clonotype occurred a few times. The genes are TRBV7-9 and TRBJ2-1, with a possible D match to TRBD1 (6 bases). Germline-derived CDR1 and CDR2 are SEHNR and FQNEAQ (reference sequence). This CDR3 is 17 amino acids long. V lost 4 bases and J 1 base, leaving 17 bases between the germline ends. The CDR3 DNA sequence: TGTGCCAGCAGCTGGAGTGCTCTCCAGGGGTCCTACAATGAGCAGTTCTTC. Translation gives CASSWSALQGSYNEQFF.

This clonotype was counted ten times or more. The CDR3 loop is CSARDPSGSLTQYF. The DNA of the CDR3 is TGCAGTGCTAGAGATCCGAGCGGCAGTTTGACCCAGTACTTC. V gene TRBV20-1 combines with J gene TRBJ2-5; D possibly corresponds to TRBD2 (5 bases). Germline lookup yields CDR1 DFQATT and CDR2 SNEGSKA (reference sequence). V lost 0 bases and J lost 7, with 15 bases in between. This CDR3 spans 14 amino acids.

This clonotype was counted ten times or more. The rearrangement links TRBV5-1 to TRBJ2-1; 10 positions match TRBD2. CDR3 size: 16 residues. The germline V gene encodes CDR1 SGHRS and CDR2 YFSETQ. Germline trimming cut 0 bases from V and 7 bases from J; bases unmatched to any gene: 7. The CDR3 is CASSLEAGGLGNEQFF. In nucleotides, the CDR3 is TGCGCCAGCAGCTTGGAAGCGGGGGGGCTGGGGAATGAGCAGTTCTTC.

This clonotype appeared many times. The genes are TRBV12-3 or TRBV12-4 and TRBJ2-5; no reliable D call. There are 12 residues in the CDR3. V gave up 8 bases and J gave up 5 bases, with 12 bases separating them. CDR3 sequence: CASGPFGETQYF. The CDR3 DNA reads TGTGCCAGCGGCCCCTTCGGGGAGACCCAGTACTTC.

The table lists this clonotype with many counts. The chain combines TRBV7-9 with TRBJ2-5; D perhaps matches TRBD2 (6 bases). The germline V gene has CDR1 SEHNR and CDR2 FQNEAQ (reference sequence). This CDR3 has 15 amino acids. Trimming stripped 1 base from V and 5 bases from J, with 14 bases between. The CDR3 DNA follows: TGTGCCAGCAGCTTAGAAGGGAGGAGTAGGGAGACCCAGTACTTC. This sequence encodes CASSLEGRSRETQYF.

The table lists this clonotype with many counts. The chain links TRBV7-9 to TRBJ2-1, with 10 bases aligning to TRBD2. V dropped 5 bases and J dropped 6; count of bases not matched to a gene: 16. The CDR3 runs to 18 residues. Germline V gene sequence: CDR1 SEHNR, CDR2 FQNEAQ (reference sequence). In nucleotides, the CDR3 is TGTGCCAGCAGCCCCGGGACTAGCGCGCCCGGGATTTCCAATGAGCAGTTCTTC. Encoded protein: CASSPGTSAPGISNEQFF. Full variable domain (missing parts from reference TRBV7-9 and TRBJ2-1): DTGVSQNPRHKITKRGQNVTFRCDPISEHNRLYWYRQTLGQGPEFLTYFQNEAQLEKSRLLSDRFSAERPKGSFSTLEIQRTEQGDSAMYLCASSPGTSAPGISNEQFFGPGTRLTVL.

This clonotype has a count of ten or more. The junction and the germline gene differ at one end; a read error may be behind it. This chain joins TRBV5-1 and TRBJ1-5, with 8 bases fitting TRBD1. Germline CDR1 and CDR2: SGHRS and YFSETQ. This CDR3 has 15 residues. The CDR3 loop reads CASSPTGASNQPQHF. The CDR3 DNA reads TGTGCCAGCAGTCCGACAGGGGCGAGCAATCAGCCCCAGCATTTT.

There are many counts of this clonotype. The rearrangement uses TRBV7-3 and TRBJ2-3; unclear D gene. The CDR3 is 16 amino acids. V dropped 1 base and J dropped 2 bases, with 13 bases sitting between them. Germline loops: CDR1 SGHTA, CDR2 FQGTGA. CDR3 in DNA: TGTGCCAGCAGCTTAATGGCAGTGACCTTCACAGATACGCAGTATTTT. Encoded protein: CASSLMAVTFTDTQYF.

This clonotype has a handful of counts. This chain uses TRBV19 with TRBJ1-1; 7 positions agree with TRBD1. Germline trimming cut 3 bases from V and 0 bases from J; bases unmatched to any gene: 4. The CDR3 extends over 15 amino acids. In germline, CDR1 is LNHDA, CDR2 SQIVND (reference sequence). CDR3 DNA sequence: TGTGCCAGTAGTATTGAGGGGACAGTGAACACTGAAGCTTTCTTT. Its protein product is CASSIEGTVNTEAFF.

At least ten counts were recorded for this clonotype. The chain joins TRBV28 to TRBJ2-4; no definite D call. Trimming left V 5 bases short and J 0 bases short, with 14 bases between. CDR3 length equals 16 residues. CDR1 MDHEN and CDR2 SYDVKM come from the germline V gene. CDR3 loop: CASSPYYGSAKNIQYF. CDR3 bases: TGTGCCAGCAGTCCCTATTACGGGTCAGCCAAAAACATTCAGTACTTC.

Ten or more counts support this clonotype. V usage is TRBV5-1 and J usage is TRBJ1-1, with D perhaps TRBD1 (5 bases). The germline V gene encodes CDR1 SGHRS and CDR2 YFSETQ. Deletions cut 0 bases from V and 4 bases from J, with 13 bases between. There are 15 residues in the CDR3. CDR3 amino acids: CASSLEASGGTEAFF. CDR3 DNA: TGCGCCAGCAGCTTGGAGGCCAGTGGGGGCACTGAAGCTTTCTTT. The whole variable domain, remainder taken from reference TRBV5-1 and TRBJ1-1, is KAGVTQTPRYLIKTRGQQVTLSCSPISGHRSVSWYQQTPGQGLQFLFEYFSETQRNKGNFPGRFSGRQFSNSRSEMNVSTLELGDSALYLCASSLEASGGTEAFFGQGTRLTVV.

At least ten counts were recorded for this clonotype. The chain combines TRBV27 with TRBJ1-2, with a weak D call TRBD1 (6 bases). Germline V CDR1 and CDR2: MNHEY, SMNVEV (reference sequence). Between the trimmed V and J ends, which lost 3 bases and 7 bases, there was a span of 12 bases. The CDR3 runs 13 residues. CDR3 nucleotides: TGTGCCAGCAGTTTCGGGCAGGGGCTTGGCTACACCTTC. The encoded protein is CASSFGQGLGYTF.